The 11 T cell receptor beta chains below were found in one sample sequenced in a study of blood T cells in healthy people across ages. Combining a sample-barcoded 5' primer with a J-beta primer mix, a second PCR ran for roughly 7 to 12 cycles. TCRdb re-analysed the 5' RACE reads in MiXCR, keeping a single row per CDR3 protein. The data show about 680,000 distinct CDR3 sequences, with 45% to 50% seen just once and 25% to 35% held by the top ten. The specimen sequenced was blood. The receptor source for this set is a woman aged 55-75 years in good health.

The chain uses TRBV30 and TRBJ2-3; 14 bases line up with TRBD2. V lost 3 bases to trimming and J lost 2 bases; unmatched junction nucleotides: 13. This CDR3 region has 19 residues. Germline loops: CDR1 GTSNPN, CDR2 SVGIG (reference sequence). The CDR3, as DNA: TGTGCCTGGAGAGAGACTAGCGGGAGGGCCTTGAGGATCACAGATACGCAGTATTTT. It encodes CAWRETSGRALRITDTQYF.

The chain has TRBV10-3 and TRBJ2-6; D uncertain. Per germline, CDR1 ENHRY and CDR2 SYGVKD. Trimming stripped 8 bases from V and 0 bases from J, with 11 bases between. This CDR3 contains 15 residues. Written as DNA, the CDR3 is TGTGCCATCGGTGGTCAAGGCTCTGGGGCCAACGTCCTGACTTTC. Protein sequence: CAIGGQGSGANVLTF.

The sample holds many counts of this clonotype. V gene TRBV20-1 combines with J gene TRBJ1-4, with D hard to call. The CDR3 consists of 14 residues. V shed 4 bases and J shed 8 bases, with 17 bases lying between them. Germline V gene data show CDR1 as DFQATT and CDR2 as SNEGSKA (reference sequence). The CDR3 is CSATDGLSREKLFF. CDR3 nucleotide sequence: TGCAGTGCTACCGACGGATTGTCGCGGGAAAAACTGTTTTTT.

The J gene is TRBJ2-7, the V gene TRBV18; tentative D call: TRBD1 (5 bases). CDR1 is KGHSH and CDR2 is LQKENI in the germline V gene. V was clipped by 3 bases and J by 3 bases, with 9 bases between them. CDR3 length: 13 residues. The CDR3 spells CASSPRQFYEQYF. DNA of the CDR3: TGTGCCAGCTCACCGCGACAGTTCTACGAGCAGTACTTC.

The J gene is TRBJ2-7, the V gene TRBV6-2 or TRBV6-3, with TRBD1 matching 10 bases. The CDR3 runs 13 residues. Germline loops: CDR1 MNHEY, CDR2 SVGEGT. V was clipped by 4 bases and J by 6 bases; unmatched bases: 3. CDR3 protein: CASSWDRGTEQYF. For the CDR3, the DNA is TGTGCCAGCAGTTGGGACAGGGGTACCGAGCAGTACTTC.

This clonotype has just a few counts. J is TRBJ2-7 and V is TRBV9; 9 bases fit TRBD1. V gave up 3 bases and J gave up 1 base; unmatched junction bases: 8. Per germline, CDR1 SGDLS and CDR2 YYNGEE. CDR3 length: 16 amino acids. In nucleotides, the CDR3 is TGTGCCAGCAGCGAGTCCGCCGGGACAGGGTCCTACGAGCAGTACTTC. As protein: CASSESAGTGSYEQYF. Variable domain in full (rest from reference TRBV9 and TRBJ2-7): DSGVTQTPKHLITATGQRVTLRCSPRSGDLSVYWYQQSLDQGLQFLIQYYNGEERAKGNILERFSAQQFPDLHSELNLSSLELGDSALYFCASSESAGTGSYEQYFGPGTRLTVT.

The genes are TRBV9 and TRBJ1-2; perhaps TRBD1 as D (6 bases). This CDR3 is built from 12 residues. Germline V CDR1 and CDR2: SGDLS, YYNGEE. Between the trimmed V and J ends, which lost 7 bases and 8 bases, there was a span of 15 bases. CDR3 sequence reads: CASGDRLRGYTF. The CDR3 coding sequence is TGTGCCAGCGGAGACAGGCTGCGGGGCTACACCTTC.

V usage is TRBV7-3 and J usage is TRBJ1-1, with 8 nucleotides matching TRBD1. The CDR3 loop spans 14 amino acids. Trimming at V came to 5 bases and at J to 2 bases, leaving 4 bases not matched to a gene. Germline CDR1 and CDR2: SGHTA and FQGTGA. In nucleotides, the CDR3 is TGTGCCAGCAGCCCGGGACAGGCAAACACTGAAGCTTTCTTT. As protein: CASSPGQANTEAFF.

The chain joins TRBV12-3 or TRBV12-4 to TRBJ2-7; D assignment may be TRBD1 or TRBD2 (5 bases each). This CDR3 comprises 13 residues. The V and J ends lost 7 bases and 3 bases respectively, with 13 bases between them. The CDR3 loop is CASTKGRNYEQYF. The CDR3 coding sequence is TGTGCCAGCACCAAGGGACGGAACTACGAGCAGTACTTC.

This clonotype was observed a few times. The rearrangement joins TRBV25-1 to TRBJ2-1, with 11 bases identical to TRBD2. Germline CDR1 and CDR2: MGHDK and SYGVNS. After removal of 4 bases from V and 4 bases from J, the junction contained 9 bases not matched to a gene. This CDR3 spans 17 amino acids. The CDR3 DNA follows: TGTGCCAGCAGTGGTTCGGCCCTAGCGGGGGGATACAATGAGCAGTTCTTC. Amino acid sequence: CASSGSALAGGYNEQFF.

This clonotype was picked up many times. This chain joins TRBV29-1 and TRBJ2-3; no clear D gene. CDR3 length equals 13 residues. Germline-derived CDR1 and CDR2 are SQVTM and ANQGSEA. Trimming pared 0 bases from V and 1 base from J, leaving 5 bases between. The CDR3 protein is CSVEDPGTDTQYF. The CDR3 nucleotides read TGCAGCGTTGAAGACCCGGGCACAGATACGCAGTATTTT.